These 3 T cell receptor beta chains share one sample of origin, sequenced in a study of glioma-infiltrating T cells. TCR alpha and beta CDR3 regions were amplified from RNA using iRepertoire nested multiplex PCR. TCRdb independently ran MiXCR on the multiplex PCR reads; one entry per CDR3 protein. The data hold under 200,000 distinct CDR3 sequences, with about 46% observed a single time. Sequenced material: glioma tissue, nonneoplastic brain tissue, or PBMCs (not recorded which). All receptors come from a human donor with low-grade glioma or glioblastoma, undergoing nonglioma brain surgery, or in good health (not recorded which).

CDR3 amino acids: CASTKSEDSNQPQHF. The CDR3 nucleotides read TGTGCCAGCACTAAATCAGAAGATAGCAATCAGCCCCAGCATTTT. The genes are TRBV6-2 or TRBV6-3 and TRBJ1-5; the D is unclear. The V gene's germline CDR1 is MNHEY and CDR2 SVGEGT. V dropped 7 bases and J dropped 0 bases, with 13 bases sitting between them. The CDR3 spans 15 residues.

As concerns this clonotype: Given a much more abundant clone one base away, this may be a read error. V usage is TRBV28 and J usage is TRBJ2-3; 7 positions agree with TRBD2. This CDR3 contains 15 residues. CDR1 and CDR2 from the germline V gene are MDHEN and SYDVKM. CDR3 sequence reads: CASSPSPGGTDTLYF. The DNA of the CDR3 is TGTGCCAGCAGCCCCTCCCCGGGAGGCACAGATACGCTGTATTTT.

This clonotype was recorded many times. The chain links TRBV20-1 to TRBJ1-2; 7 bases match TRBD1. The trim removed 5 bases at V and 10 bases at J, leaving 4 bases unmatched. The CDR3 is made up of 10 amino acids. Germline loops: CDR1 DFQATT, CDR2 SNEGSKA (reference sequence). CDR3 in DNA: TGCAGTGCTCAAACAGGGGTCTACACCTTC. Translation gives CSAQTGVYTF.